This TCR beta chain was captured in a study of blood T cell repertoires in COVID-19. Sequencing was performed with immunoSEQ multiplex PCR; in TCRdb, only in-frame clones are kept and a portion is missing. The data hold 350,000 to 400,000 clones, with roughly 90% observed a single time. This CDR3 has 14 amino acids. The V gene lost 4 bases and the J gene lost 1 base, with 11 bases spanning the gap. CDR1 and CDR2 from the germline V gene are SGHRS and YFSETQ. The chain carries TRBV5-1 and TRBJ2-5; TRBD2 is a possible D gene (6 bases). Source material: peripheral blood. The sequence derives from a woman aged 30 to 39 with COVID-19, enrolled during active disease. The CDR3 DNA sequence: TGCGCCAGCAGCGCGGGACGGAGCCAAGAGACCCAGTACTTC. Protein: CASSAGRSQETQYF.